Listed below are T cell receptor beta chains from one sample, sequenced in a study of cytomegalovirus exposure and HLA in healthy donors. Using immunoSEQ multiplex PCR, the repertoire was profiled, and TCRdb retains in-frame clones only, with some absent. Counted here are about 190,000 clones, around four fifths occurring once; the ten biggest clones make up around 2.5%. The sample comprised PBMCs. These receptors were taken from a woman in her fifties or sixties in good health and CMV-seropositive. Both conserved end residues are part of each CDR3. Each record gives: CDR3 protein, CDR3 DNA, D gene, V gene, J gene, clone size. The D gene is left open where the match is weak. Only part of the rows carry a size: once, few, many, or a class if the clone is expanded.

CDR3: CASSSLGRGGETQYF
DNA: TGTGCCAGCAGCTCCTTGGGGCGGGGGGGCGAGACCCAGTACTTC
D: TRBD2
V: TRBV11-2
J: TRBJ2-5
size: -

CDR3: CASSQERFTNEKLFF
DNA: TGCGCCAGCAGCCAAGAGCGGTTCACTAATGAAAAACTGTTTTTT
D: -
V: TRBV4-3
J: TRBJ1-4
size: -

CDR3: CASSQVRQGSRSTDTQYF
DNA: TGCGCCAGCAGCCAAGTCCGACAGGGATCGAGGAGCACAGATACGCAGTATTTT
D: TRBD1
V: TRBV4-3
J: TRBJ2-3
size: -

CDR3: CASRDQGMNTEAFF
DNA: TGTGCCAGCAGAGACCAGGGGATGAACACTGAAGCTTTCTTT
D: -
V: TRBV6-1
J: TRBJ1-1
size: -

CDR3: CASSQDSGAGANVLTF
DNA: TGCGCCAGCAGCCAAGATAGCGGGGCTGGGGCCAACGTCCTGACTTTC
D: TRBD2
V: TRBV4-3
J: TRBJ2-6
size: -

CDR3: CASSEASQGAYQPQHF
DNA: TGTGCCAGCAGTGAAGCGAGTCAGGGGGCATATCAGCCCCAGCATTTT
D: TRBD1
V: TRBV6-1
J: TRBJ1-5
size: -

CDR3: CASNPSGVYNEQFF
DNA: TGTGCCAGTAACCCCAGCGGGGTCTACAATGAGCAGTTCTTC
D: TRBD2
V: TRBV19
J: TRBJ2-1
size: -

CDR3: CASTERPNTEAFF
DNA: TGTGCCAGCACCGAGAGGCCGAACACTGAAGCTTTCTTT
D: -
V: TRBV6-1
J: TRBJ1-1
size: -

CDR3: CASSINGGSGNTIYF
DNA: TGTGCCAGTAGTATCAACGGAGGCTCTGGAAACACCATATATTTT
D: -
V: TRBV19
J: TRBJ1-3
size: -

CDR3: CASSVTGQGTGELFF
DNA: TGTGCCAGCAGCGTTACGGGACAGGGGACCGGGGAGCTGTTTTTT
D: TRBD1
V: TRBV9
J: TRBJ2-2
size: -

CDR3: CASSYSIGGEQYF
DNA: TGTGCCAGCAGTTACTCGATTGGCGGCGAGCAGTACTTC
D: -
V: TRBV6-6
J: TRBJ2-7
size: few

CDR3: CASSPRDNPYEQYF
DNA: TGTGCCAGCAGCCCCCGGGACAACCCTTACGAGCAGTACTTC
D: -
V: TRBV7-9
J: TRBJ2-7
size: -

CDR3: CASSILAGGRTGELFF
DNA: TGTGCCAGTAGTATCCTCGCGGGGGGCCGCACCGGGGAGCTGTTTTTT
D: TRBD2
V: TRBV19
J: TRBJ2-2
size: -

CDR3: CASSFPLRGSGETQYF
DNA: TGTGCCAGCAGCTTCCCACTGCGGGGGTCTGGAGAGACCCAGTACTTC
D: TRBD2
V: TRBV5-6
J: TRBJ2-5
size: -

CDR3: CASSLPGGGNYGYTF
DNA: TGTGCCAGTAGTCTACCAGGAGGAGGAAACTATGGCTACACCTTC
D: -
V: TRBV19
J: TRBJ1-2
size: -

CDR3: CATYSSTDTQYF
DNA: TGTGCCACCTATTCCAGCACAGATACGCAGTATTTT
D: -
V: TRBV19
J: TRBJ2-3
size: -

CDR3: CASSGQVAGEAFF
DNA: TGTGCCAGCAGTGGGCAGGTCGCGGGTGAAGCTTTCTTT
D: -
V: TRBV2
J: TRBJ1-1
size: -

CDR3: CASSLQDSGFRNTQYF
DNA: TGTGCCAGCAGTTTACAGGACAGTGGTTTTCGGAATACGCAGTATTTT
D: -
V: TRBV28
J: TRBJ2-3
size: -

CDR3: CASSQDRGGDTQYF
DNA: TGCGCCAGCAGCCAGGACAGGGGGGGAGATACGCAGTATTTT
D: TRBD1
V: TRBV5-1
J: TRBJ2-3
size: -

CDR3: CASSLGQGAEGYTF
DNA: TGCGCCAGCAGCTTGGGGCAGGGGGCGGAAGGCTACACCTTC
D: TRBD1
V: TRBV5-1
J: TRBJ1-2
size: once

CDR3: CASSIPGGGYTF
DNA: TGTGCCAGCAGCATCCCAGGGGGCGGCTACACCTTC
D: TRBD1
V: TRBV11-2
J: TRBJ1-2
size: -

CDR3: CASSKLAGGPHEQYF
DNA: TGTGCCAGCAGTAAATTAGCGGGGGGCCCCCACGAGCAGTACTTC
D: TRBD2
V: TRBV2
J: TRBJ2-7
size: -

CDR3: CASSSEQGMNTEAFF
DNA: TGTGCCAGCAGTTCCGAACAGGGAATGAACACTGAAGCTTTCTTT
D: -
V: TRBV6-5
J: TRBJ1-1
size: -

CDR3: CAISGTGGGNEQFF
DNA: TGTGCCATCAGCGGGACGGGGGGTGGGAATGAGCAGTTCTTC
D: TRBD2
V: TRBV10-3
J: TRBJ2-1
size: -

CDR3: CASSPAGYQYERQETQYF
DNA: TGTGCCAGCTCACCAGCAGGCTATCAATATGAAAGACAAGAGACCCAGTACTTC
D: -
V: TRBV18
J: TRBJ2-5
size: -

CDR3: CASSQVTSGPDHIQYF
DNA: TGTGCCAGCAGCCAAGTTACTAGCGGCCCCGATCACATTCAGTACTTC
D: TRBD2
V: TRBV5-4
J: TRBJ2-4
size: -

CDR3: CAITPGLAGVEQFF
DNA: TGTGCCATCACGCCCGGACTAGCGGGGGTAGAGCAGTTCTTC
D: TRBD2
V: TRBV10-3
J: TRBJ2-1
size: -

CDR3: CASSLGAGAQGQPQHF
DNA: TGTGCCAGCAGCTTAGGGGCGGGGGCGCAGGGTCAGCCCCAGCATTTT
D: -
V: TRBV7-6
J: TRBJ1-5
size: -